Listed here are 21 T cell receptor beta chains from one sample, sequenced in a study of T cell responses to AZD1222 COVID-19 vaccine. Data came from immunoSEQ multiplex PCR; TCRdb stores just in-frame clones and leaves some out. Among about 73,000 clones listed, around 80% were seen once. The source material was peripheral blood, sampled 28 days after the second AZD1222 dose. These receptors were obtained from an adult who received the AZD1222 COVID-19 vaccine.

This clone was detected only a few times. The J gene is TRBJ2-3, the V gene TRBV4-1, with unresolved D. The CDR3 totals 15 residues. V dropped 0 bases and J dropped 5 bases, with 12 bases sitting between them. Germline CDR1 and CDR2: MGHRA and YSYEKL. The CDR3 is CASSQEGSMGDTQYF. In DNA form, the CDR3 reads TGCGCCAGCAGCCAAGAGGGCAGTATGGGAGATACGCAGTATTTT.

J is TRBJ2-2 and V is TRBV5-4, with D unclear. Trimming took 2 bases from V and 3 from J, leaving 5 bases between them. The CDR3 length is 13 residues. Germline V CDR1 and CDR2: SGHNT, YYREEE (reference sequence). The CDR3 loop is CASSFKDTGELFF. The CDR3 DNA reads TGTGCCAGCAGCTTTAAGGACACCGGGGAGCTGTTTTTT.

The chain joins TRBV15 to TRBJ2-3; maybe TRBD2 (5 bases). Trimming cost V 5 bases and J 0 bases, with 15 bases left between them. The CDR3 length is 16 residues. Germline V CDR1 and CDR2: LNHNV, YYDKDF (reference sequence). CDR3 residues: CATSSEYGESTDTQYF. CDR3 DNA sequence: TGTGCCACCAGCTCCGAATACGGGGAGAGCACAGATACGCAGTATTTT.

The V call is TRBV11-2, the J call TRBJ2-2; D may be TRBD1 (5 bases). The CDR3 sequence is 13 residues long. V was trimmed by 4 bases and J by 3 bases, leaving 6 bases between them. The V gene's germline CDR1 is SGHAT and CDR2 FQNNGV. CDR3 in amino acids: CASSWTYTGELFF. As DNA, the CDR3 is TGTGCCAGCAGCTGGACATACACCGGGGAGCTGTTTTTT.

The CDR3 here is CASSKPGGAPGTTSFSVTGELFF. The CDR3 DNA is TGTGCCAGCAGTAAACCAGGGGGCGCTCCCGGGACTACGTCCTTTTCGGTCACCGGGGAGCTGTTTTTT. The chain carries TRBV11-2 and TRBJ2-2, with a tentative D call TRBD1 (8 bases). Germline CDR1 reads SGHAT; CDR2 reads FQNNGV. This CDR3 has 23 residues. V shed 6 bases and J shed 4 bases, with 39 bases lying between them.

The chain carries TRBV5-1 and TRBJ2-2; a possible D gene is TRBD1 (5 bases). Per germline, CDR1 SGHRS and CDR2 YFSETQ. The CDR3 loop spans 14 amino acids. With 0 bases removed from V and 7 bases from J, the gap between germline ends came to 10 bases. The CDR3 DNA follows: TGCGCCAGCAGCTTGGAAGGGGTTGGCGGGGAGCTGTTTTTT. It is translated as CASSLEGVGGELFF.

The CDR3 sequence is CASSGLGSSYNEQFF. Written as DNA, the CDR3 is TGTGCCAGCAGCGGGTTGGGCAGCTCCTACAATGAGCAGTTCTTC. The rearrangement joins TRBV28 to TRBJ2-1; D call uncertain. The germline V gene encodes CDR1 MDHEN and CDR2 SYDVKM. The CDR3 has 15 residues. Trimming stripped 6 bases from V and 0 bases from J, with 12 bases between.

The chain is built from TRBV5-1 and TRBJ1-3, with D maybe TRBD1 (6 bases). Trimming took 0 bases from V and 0 from J, leaving 13 bases between them. Germline CDR1 reads SGHRS; CDR2 reads YFSETQ. The CDR3 is 17 amino acids. The CDR3 loop is CASSLAGGASSGNTIYF. The CDR3 DNA is TGCGCCAGCAGCTTGGCCGGGGGGGCCAGCTCTGGAAACACCATATATTTT.

This clone was found a few times. The CDR3 DNA sequence: TGTGCCAGCAGCTTAGCGGGCTCTGGGGCCAACGTCCTGACTTTC. Translated, it gives CASSLAGSGANVLTF. The chain is built from TRBV13 and TRBJ2-6; D not certain. CDR3 length equals 15 residues. Trimming took 1 base from V and 0 from J, leaving 4 bases between them. Germline V gene data show CDR1 as PRHDT and CDR2 as FYEKMQ (reference sequence).

The chain couples TRBV6-6 to TRBJ2-3; possible D gene TRBD1, 6 bases. V lost 6 bases, J lost 1 base, and 11 bases lay in between. The CDR3 spans 14 residues. Germline V gene data show CDR1 as MNHNY and CDR2 as SVGAGI (reference sequence). CDR3: CASREQGRTDTQYF. The CDR3 DNA reads as TGTGCCAGCAGGGAACAGGGCCGCACAGATACGCAGTATTTT.

V gene TRBV28 combines with J gene TRBJ2-1, with D tentatively TRBD2 (6 bases). The germline gives CDR1 MDHEN, CDR2 SYDVKM. V was cut by 7 bases and J by 7 bases, with 20 bases left in between. The CDR3 has 15 amino acids. The CDR3 DNA follows: TGTGCCAGCACCAACCGGGACTCCAGGAAGAATGAGCAGTTCTTC. Its translation: CASTNRDSRKNEQFF.

CDR3 residues: CASSSSARDEKLFF. The DNA for the CDR3 is TGTGCCAGCAGCTCCTCGGCTAGGGATGAAAAACTGTTTTTT. The V and J genes are TRBV7-8 and TRBJ1-4; unclear D gene. CDR1 is SGHVS, CDR2 FQNEAQ, per germline. The CDR3 is 14 residues long. V was clipped by 4 bases and J by 6 bases, with 12 bases between them.

This clone was seen only a few times. V gene TRBV7-2 combines with J gene TRBJ2-7; 11 positions match TRBD2. The CDR3 sequence is 15 residues long. The germline gives CDR1 SGHTA, CDR2 FQGNSA. The junction had 4 bases not matched to a gene; V was cut back by 2 bases and J by 4 bases. The CDR3 protein is CASSLFLAGGYEQYF. The DNA for the CDR3 is TGTGCCAGCAGCTTATTTTTAGCGGGGGGGTACGAGCAGTACTTC.

This clone was detected a few times. The V gene is TRBV25-1, the J gene TRBJ1-4; maybe TRBD1 (5 bases). The V gene's germline CDR1 is MGHDK and CDR2 SYGVNS. V lost 1 base and J 8 bases, leaving 17 bases between the germline ends. CDR3 length: 16 residues. CDR3 nucleotides: TGTGCCAGCAGTGAATTTACCTATGACGGGGGAGAAAAACTGTTTTTT. This encodes CASSEFTYDGGEKLFF.

The rearrangement links TRBV29-1 to TRBJ2-7; D is perhaps TRBD1 (5 bases). V gave up 3 bases and J gave up 7 bases, with 22 bases separating them. The CDR3 contains 15 residues. Germline V gene lookup returns CDR1 SQVTM and CDR2 ANQGSEA. CDR3: CSVELPWGHLREQYF. CDR3 DNA sequence: TGCAGCGTTGAGCTCCCATGGGGCCACTTAAGGGAGCAGTACTTC.

The CDR3 protein is CAWTRNRAGANVLTF. The CDR3 coding sequence is TGTGCCTGGACCAGAAACAGGGCTGGGGCCAACGTCCTGACTTTC. This chain uses TRBV30 with TRBJ2-6, with D tentatively TRBD1 (6 bases). The length of the CDR3 is 15 residues. The V end lost 4 bases, the J end lost 2 bases, and 12 bases lay between the germline ends. Per the germline V gene, CDR1 is GTSNPN and CDR2 is SVGIG (reference sequence).

The rearrangement joins TRBV5-1 to TRBJ1-5; D is ambiguous. Germline loops: CDR1 SGHRS, CDR2 YFSETQ. This CDR3 spans 16 amino acids. V was cut by 0 bases and J by 0 bases, with 10 bases left in between. The CDR3 sequence: CASSLGAGGSNQPQHF. As DNA, the CDR3 is TGCGCCAGCAGCTTGGGTGCGGGAGGTAGCAATCAGCCCCAGCATTTT.

This clone appeared a few times. The rearrangement links TRBV19 to TRBJ2-7, with D perhaps matching TRBD1 or TRBD2 (5 bases each). Germline CDR1 is LNHDA and CDR2 is SQIVND (reference sequence). V lost 3 bases and J 5 bases, leaving 11 bases between the germline ends. This CDR3 region has 13 residues. CDR3 DNA: TGTGCCAGTAGTATGGGGGTTCAGGACGAGCAGTACTTC. Protein sequence: CASSMGVQDEQYF.

This clone came up once. V gene TRBV14 combines with J gene TRBJ1-6; 10 positions agree with TRBD1. This CDR3 has 17 residues. In germline, CDR1 is SGHDN, CDR2 FVKESK. V was pared by 1 base and J by 8 bases, with 8 bases of the junction left unmatched. Here the CDR3 reads CASSQVGTGAGDSPLHF. CDR3 coding DNA: TGTGCCAGCAGCCAAGTGGGGACAGGGGCGGGGGATTCACCCCTCCACTTT.

This clone was found once. V is TRBV28 and J is TRBJ2-3, with a possible D match to TRBD2 (5 bases). The CDR3 covers 16 residues. Germline CDR1 is MDHEN and CDR2 is SYDVKM. Deletions cut 6 bases from V and 0 bases from J, with 16 bases between. CDR3 DNA: TGTGCCAGCAGGCTCGGGGTAAGAATGAGCACAGATACGCAGTATTTT. Its translation is CASRLGVRMSTDTQYF.

The chain is built from TRBV10-3 and TRBJ2-2, with unresolved D. This CDR3 has 15 residues. V lost 0 bases to trimming and J lost 2 bases, with 7 bases between them. From germline, CDR1 is ENHRY and CDR2 SYGVKD. CDR3 loop: CAISESVSNTGELFF. Here the CDR3 DNA reads TGTGCCATCAGTGAGTCAGTCTCTAACACCGGGGAGCTGTTTTTT.